A single sample is the source of the 17 T cell receptor beta chains below, sequenced in a study of regulatory T cells in long-lasting Graves disease. Both iRepertoire HTBI primers and Arm-PCR of CDR3 regions were used to build the TCR beta libraries. In TCRdb, the multiplex PCR reads were re-called with MiXCR into one record per CDR3 protein. The data show about 440,000 distinct CDR3 sequences, with roughly 17% seen just once and about 25% held by the top ten. Time point: newly diagnosed GD, antithyroid drugs for less than 3 months. Extracted PBMC RNA gave rise to the TCR library. This sample also appeared in a second study, on T cells in Graves' hyperthyroidism and ophthalmopathy.

The specimen was peripheral blood mononuclear cells (PBMCs), collected at new diagnosis, from a patient treated with antithyroid drugs. The receptors originated from a woman younger than 35 with Graves disease.

The chain links TRBV9 to TRBJ2-7, with D unresolved. The germline V gene has CDR1 SGDLS and CDR2 YYNGEE. The CDR3 sequence is 14 residues long. V lost 2 bases and J lost 4, with 13 bases in between. The CDR3 sequence: CASSVGIGEYEQYF. As DNA, the CDR3 is TGTGCCAGCAGCGTGGGGATAGGTGAATACGAGCAGTACTTC.

This clonotype was observed a handful of times. The chain employs TRBV6-2 or TRBV6-3 and TRBJ2-7; D not resolved. The germline CDR1 and CDR2 sequences are MNHEY and SVGEGT. V was clipped by 6 bases and J by 2 bases, with 11 bases between them. This CDR3 has 13 residues. The CDR3 loop is CASRDTSTYEQYF. CDR3 coding DNA: TGTGCCAGCAGAGACACCAGTACCTACGAGCAGTACTTC.

There are many counts of this clonotype. The rearrangement joins TRBV5-1 to TRBJ2-2, with D perhaps TRBD2 (6 bases). Trimming pared 0 bases from V and 5 bases from J, leaving 11 bases between. Germline V gene sequence: CDR1 SGHRS, CDR2 YFSETQ. This CDR3 contains 15 residues. The CDR3 is CASSLGPRGTGELFF. DNA of the CDR3: TGCGCCAGCAGCTTGGGGCCGCGGGGAACCGGGGAGCTGTTTTTT.

In this sample, this clonotype turned up many times. This chain uses TRBV2 with TRBJ2-5, with D tentatively TRBD1 (5 bases). The germline V gene encodes CDR1 SNHLY and CDR2 FYNNEI. CDR3 length: 15 amino acids. The V end was cut by 4 bases, the J end by 5 bases, with 17 bases between. CDR3 nucleotide sequence: TGTGCCAGCAGTGTTCCAGGGTGGGGTCGGGAGACCCAGTACTTC. Encoded protein: CASSVPGWGRETQYF.

In its sample, this clonotype was seen many times. In DNA, the CDR3 is TGCAGTGCTGTCCTCCACAGGGAGTTATATGGCTACACCTTC. It yields the protein CSAVLHRELYGYTF. The chain employs TRBV20-1 and TRBJ1-2; possible D gene TRBD1, 6 bases. The CDR3 runs to 14 residues. V was cut by 5 bases and J by 5 bases, with 18 bases left in between. Germline CDR1 and CDR2: DFQATT and SNEGSKA (reference sequence).

This clonotype appeared once. This clone may be a read error of a much larger clone one base away. The chain has TRBV20-1 and TRBJ2-3; perhaps TRBD2 as D (6 bases). The V gene lost 7 bases and the J gene lost 2 bases, with 19 bases spanning the gap. Germline CDR1 is DFQATT and CDR2 is SNEGSKA (reference sequence). The CDR3 contains 15 residues. The chain's CDR3 is CSVGGGGSFTDTQYF. Here the CDR3 DNA reads TGCAGTGTGGGGGGAGGCGGGTCCTTCACAGATACGCAGTATTTT.

This clonotype has a handful of counts. The chain uses TRBV7-9 and TRBJ2-5; the match to TRBD2 covers 8 bases. The ends lost 2 bases at V and 4 bases at J; junction bases unmatched: 12. The CDR3 runs to 17 residues. Germline V gene lookup returns CDR1 SEHNR and CDR2 FQNEAQ (reference sequence). The CDR3 DNA reads TGTGCCAGCAGCTTACTGGGTAGCGGGAACTTAATAGAGACCCAGTACTTC. Encoded protein: CASSLLGSGNLIETQYF.

Turning to this clonotype: One end of the junction is discordant with germline, which a read error may explain. The chain uses TRBV7-2 and TRBJ1-2; D is undetermined. Germline CDR1 and CDR2: SGHTA and FQGNSA. This CDR3 region has 14 residues. CDR3 region: CASSLGGGNSGYTF. The CDR3 coding sequence is TGTGCCAGCAGCTTAGGTGGAGGGAACTCTGGCTACACCTTC.

This clonotype was picked up many times. J is TRBJ1-5 and V is TRBV20-1; D remains ambiguous. The CDR3 consists of 14 residues. Trimming took off 1 base at V and 0 bases at J, with 7 bases between the two ends. Germline V lookup: CDR1 DFQATT, CDR2 SNEGSKA (reference sequence). DNA for the CDR3: TGCAGTGCTAGAGTACCAGGTAGCAATCAGCCCCAGCATTTT. Amino acids: CSARVPGSNQPQHF.

This sequence joins TRBV6-2 or TRBV6-3 and TRBJ1-1; maybe TRBD1 (5 bases). Per the germline V gene, CDR1 is MNHEY and CDR2 is SVGEGT. This CDR3 is built from 13 residues. Deletions cut 6 bases from V and 4 bases from J, with 12 bases between. CDR3 region: CASRNGGGTEAFF. CDR3 DNA sequence: TGTGCCAGCAGAAACGGGGGGGGCACTGAAGCTTTCTTT.

In this sample, this clonotype turned up many times. The chain is built from TRBV2 and TRBJ2-1; 7 nucleotides match TRBD2. The CDR3 has 11 residues. The V segment lost 8 bases and the J segment 16 bases; nucleotides outside the gene matches: 11. Germline CDR1 reads SNHLY; CDR2 reads FYNNEI. The CDR3 loop reads CASSSGILPFF. The DNA for the CDR3 is TGTGCCAGCTCGAGCGGGATCCTGCCCTTCTTC.

The chain recombines TRBV18 with TRBJ2-3; 9 bases are a match to TRBD1. V lost 4 bases and J lost 3; bases outside the gene matches: 5. Germline V gene sequence: CDR1 KGHSH, CDR2 LQKENI. The CDR3 has 15 amino acids. The CDR3 protein is CASSRRQGGTDTQYF. CDR3 DNA sequence: TGTGCCAGCTCACGACGACAGGGGGGTACAGATACGCAGTATTTT.

This clonotype was counted many times. The chain uses TRBV5-5 and TRBJ2-1; TRBD2 matches at 13 bases. Germline V CDR1 and CDR2: SGHKS, YYEKEE (reference sequence). The junction had 10 bases not matched to a gene; V was cut back by 3 bases and J by 7 bases. This CDR3 is 17 amino acids long. In nucleotides, the CDR3 is TGTGCCAGCAGCTCCGCACTAGCGGGAGGGCACGGGAATGAGCAGTTCTTC. This gives the protein CASSSALAGGHGNEQFF.

This clonotype has just a few counts. V and J are TRBV30 and TRBJ1-4; TRBD1 matches at 7 bases. The ends lost 0 bases at V and 10 bases at J; junction bases unmatched: 17. Germline loops: CDR1 GTSNPN, CDR2 SVGIG (reference sequence). There are 17 residues in the CDR3. The CDR3 reads CAWSVQRTGSGSGKLFF. CDR3 in DNA: TGTGCCTGGAGTGTACAAAGGACAGGTAGCGGTAGTGGAAAACTGTTTTTT.

This clonotype was recorded many times. CDR3 amino acids: CASSLSHMNEQFF. Written as DNA, the CDR3 is TGTGCCAGCAGTTTATCCCATATGAATGAGCAGTTCTTC. The chain uses TRBV27 and TRBJ2-1; D call uncertain. The CDR3 is made up of 13 amino acids. Trimming pared 0 bases from V and 7 bases from J, leaving 7 bases between. CDR1 is MNHEY and CDR2 is SMNVEV in the germline V gene (reference sequence).

This clonotype showed up many times. A read error may produce the germline difference seen at one junction end. V is TRBV10-1 and J is TRBJ2-3; tentative D call: TRBD2 (6 bases). CDR1 is WNHNN, CDR2 SYGVQD, per germline (reference sequence). CDR3 size: 13 residues. The CDR3 loop reads CASSGRETDTQYF. CDR3 bases: TGTGCCAGCAGTGGGCGGGAAACAGATACGCAGTATTTT.

J is TRBJ2-1 and V is TRBV20-1; D possibly uses TRBD1 or TRBD2 (6 bases each). The germline CDR1 and CDR2 sequences are DFQATT and SNEGSKA (reference sequence). This CDR3 has 16 amino acids. V lost 1 base and J 2 bases, leaving 15 bases between the germline ends. CDR3 amino acids: CSARVGTRGPYNEQFF. The CDR3 DNA is TGCAGTGCTAGAGTCGGGACCCGGGGGCCCTACAATGAGCAGTTCTTC.